The 21 T cell receptor beta chains presented below share a single source sample, sequenced in a study of T cell repertoires in cytomegalovirus infection. Using its own MiXCR run on the reads, TCRdb lists one record per CDR3 protein. This table has about 89,000 distinct CDR3 sequences, roughly 29% appearing once. The antigens these receptors bind are not known. The material was CD8+ T cells from cultured PBMCs, obtained from culture after CMV antigen stimulation. The receptors derive from a human donor in good health (CMV status not recorded). Some clones in this sample may be carry-over from other donors' samples.

This clonotype was observed a handful of times. This chain uses TRBV20-1 with TRBJ1-6; D perhaps matches TRBD1 (5 bases). The ends were cut back, 4 bases at V and 4 bases at J, with 14 bases in the middle. CDR3 length equals 15 residues. Germline assignment: CDR1 DFQATT and CDR2 SNEGSKA (reference sequence). The CDR3 loop is CSATQGQPYNSPLHF. The CDR3 region has the DNA TGCAGTGCTACGCAGGGTCAACCGTATAATTCACCCCTCCACTTT.

Concerning this clonotype itself: A clone one base away is much larger, so this may be a read error. V usage is TRBV15 and J usage is TRBJ2-1, with a weak D call TRBD1 (6 bases). The CDR3 sequence is 21 residues long. Germline CDR1 reads LNHNV; CDR2 reads YYDKDF (reference sequence). Deletions cut 1 base from V and 9 bases from J, with 34 bases between. CDR3 nucleotide sequence: TGTGCCACCAGCAGAGGTTATTTGGTCAGGGGCCCAGAGGGGTTGTATCGTGAGCAGTTCTTC. It specifies CATSRGYLVRGPEGLYREQFF.

This clonotype was detected ten times or more. The chain has TRBV4-1 and TRBJ2-1; D is perhaps TRBD2 (6 bases). V was pared by 3 bases and J by 7 bases, with 19 bases between. The CDR3 length is 16 residues. The germline gives CDR1 MGHRA, CDR2 YSYEKL. For the CDR3, the DNA is TGCGCCAGCAGCCAGAGCGGCGGGACCGCCCTTAATGAGCAGTTCTTC. This codes for CASSQSGGTALNEQFF.

This chain links TRBV2 with TRBJ1-6; maybe TRBD1 (5 bases). The V and J ends lost 8 bases and 10 bases respectively, with 30 bases between them. The germline CDR1 and CDR2 sequences are SNHLY and FYNNEI. This CDR3 has 18 residues. Written as DNA, the CDR3 is TGTGCCAGCGGACCTGGTACGGGACCGGGAACTGCGGGGTCACCCCTCCACTTT. This sequence encodes CASGPGTGPGTAGSPLHF.

This clonotype counts as medium-sized. This chain links TRBV12-5 with TRBJ1-6; no firm D call. The CDR3 has 16 amino acids. V was pared by 0 bases and J by 9 bases, with 15 bases between. CDR1 is LGHNT, CDR2 FRNRAP, per germline. The CDR3 sequence: CASGLVRRGLGSPLHF. The CDR3 bases are TGTGCTAGTGGTTTGGTACGACGGGGATTGGGTTCACCCCTCCACTTT.

The chain links TRBV6-5 to TRBJ2-1, with 8 bases that match TRBD2. The germline V gene encodes CDR1 MNHEY and CDR2 SVGAGI. This CDR3 contains 20 residues. V dropped 5 bases and J dropped 7; count of bases not matched to a gene: 25. The DNA for the CDR3 is TGTGCCAGCAGTCCAAACCCCCACCCGACCGGGACTAGGGCGGATAATGAGCAGTTCTTC. Translation: CASSPNPHPTGTRADNEQFF.

The chain combines TRBV5-1 with TRBJ1-1; D not resolved. Germline V lookup: CDR1 SGHRS, CDR2 YFSETQ. With 3 bases removed from V and 1 base from J, the gap between germline ends came to 7 bases. The CDR3 contains 13 residues. CDR3 amino acids: CASSSGENTEAFF. The DNA of the CDR3 is TGCGCCAGCAGCTCGGGAGAGAACACTGAAGCTTTCTTT.

This clonotype appeared many times. The chain has TRBV6-5 and TRBJ1-1; weak D call: TRBD1 (5 bases). With 2 bases removed from V and 5 bases from J, the gap between germline ends came to 9 bases. This CDR3 is built from 13 residues. CDR1 and CDR2 from the germline V gene are MNHEY and SVGAGI. The chain's CDR3 is CASSYGGGTEAFF. The DNA for the CDR3 is TGTGCCAGCAGTTACGGGGGTGGGACTGAAGCTTTCTTT.

A remark on this clonotype: This clone may be a read error of a much larger clone one base away. The chain recombines TRBV7-2 with TRBJ1-5; 7 nucleotides align to TRBD1. The CDR3 is 17 amino acids. Germline CDR1 SGHTA, CDR2 FQGNSA. The CDR3 DNA reads TGTGCCAGCAGCTTAGAGGGGGCCGGAAGTAGCAATCAGTCCCAGCATTTT. Its protein product is CASSLEGAGSSNQSQHF.

The V and J genes are TRBV28 and TRBJ2-1, with D perhaps TRBD1 (6 bases). V lost 1 base to trimming and J lost 8 bases, with 9 bases between them. In germline, CDR1 is MDHEN, CDR2 SYDVKM. This CDR3 region has 13 residues. CDR3 protein: CASSLSGAHEQFF. The CDR3 nucleotides read TGTGCCAGCAGTTTATCAGGGGCCCATGAGCAGTTCTTC. Combining the CDR3 with reference TRBV28 and TRBJ2-1 gives the whole variable domain DVKVTQSSRYLVKRTGEKVFLECVQDMDHENMFWYRQDPGLGLRLIYFSYDVKMKEKGDIPEGYSVSREKKERFSLILESASTNQTSMYLCASSLSGAHEQFFGPGTRLTVL.

V is TRBV23-1 and J is TRBJ2-7, with 10 bases identical to TRBD2. Being an ORF, TRBV23-1 has a function that is uncertain. The CDR3 loop spans 20 amino acids. V lost 7 bases, J lost 0 bases, and 21 bases stayed unmatched. CDR3 bases: TGCGCCAGCACCCTACGGGGGACTAGCGCCTCCCCCCCCACCTCCTACGAGCAGTACTTC. Protein sequence: CASTLRGTSASPPTSYEQYF.

This chain joins TRBV9 and TRBJ2-1; 13 nucleotides agree with TRBD2. The CDR3 has 15 amino acids. V was clipped by 4 bases and J by 9 bases; unmatched bases: 7. The germline V gene has CDR1 SGDLS and CDR2 YYNGEE. CDR3 sequence reads: CASSLLAGGPGEQFF. The DNA for the CDR3 is TGTGCCAGCAGCCTACTAGCGGGGGGGCCAGGTGAGCAGTTCTTC.

The V and J genes are TRBV7-9 and TRBJ1-2; possibly TRBD1 for D (5 bases). Looked up from germline, CDR1 is SEHNR and CDR2 is FQNEAQ (reference sequence). This CDR3 comprises 15 residues. V lost 3 bases and J lost 3, with 14 bases in between. The CDR3 nucleotides are TGTGCCAGCAGCTTTAAACCAGGGCCAGACTATGGCTACACCTTC. Protein product: CASSFKPGPDYGYTF.

The rearrangement links TRBV7-9 to TRBJ1-1, with 9 bases matching TRBD1. This CDR3 comprises 13 residues. Germline V CDR1 and CDR2: SEHNR, FQNEAQ (reference sequence). Trimming took 6 bases from V and 4 from J; bases not matched to a gene: 3. The CDR3 loop is CASRGDRVTEAFF. The CDR3 DNA reads as TGTGCCAGCAGAGGGGACAGGGTCACTGAAGCTTTCTTT. The whole variable domain, remainder taken from reference TRBV7-9 and TRBJ1-1, is DTGVSQNPRHKITKRGQNVTFRCDPISEHNRLYWYRQTLGQGPEFLTYFQNEAQLEKSRLLSDRFSAERPKGSFSTLEIQRTEQGDSAMYLCASRGDRVTEAFFGQGTRLTVV.

This chain links TRBV5-1 with TRBJ2-1, with D perhaps TRBD1 or TRBD2 (5 bases each). Germline-derived CDR1 and CDR2 are SGHRS and YFSETQ. The CDR3 is 14 residues long. The V end was cut by 1 base, the J end by 7 bases, with 12 bases between. Here the CDR3 reads CASSLSGPGNEQFF. The CDR3 DNA reads as TGCGCCAGCAGCTTGTCAGGGCCGGGGAATGAGCAGTTCTTC.

This clonotype was recorded once. This chain uses TRBV5-8 with TRBJ1-5; 7 nucleotides agree with TRBD1. Germline CDR1 reads SGHTS; CDR2 reads YDEGEE. The V and J ends lost 4 bases and 1 base, in that order; junction bases with no gene match: 5. CDR3 size: 15 residues. For the CDR3, the DNA is TGTGCCAGCAGCGAGGGGGCGATAAGCAATCAGCCCCAGCATTTT. Its protein is CASSEGAISNQPQHF.

The rearrangement joins TRBV2 to TRBJ2-3; TRBD2 aligns across 15 bases. CDR1 and CDR2 (germline): SNHLY, FYNNEI. V gave up 9 bases and J gave up 5 bases; unmatched junction bases: 6. This CDR3 has 15 residues. DNA of the CDR3: TGTGCCAGTCCGGGACTAGCGGGGGGTTTAGATACGCAGTATTTT. Its protein product is CASPGLAGGLDTQYF.

The chain employs TRBV5-4 and TRBJ2-2; the D gene is possibly TRBD2 (5 bases). V was shortened by 1 base and J by 6 bases, with 10 bases between the two germline ends. This CDR3 region has 14 residues. Looked up from germline, CDR1 is SGHNT and CDR2 is YYREEE (reference sequence). The CDR3 DNA sequence: TGTGCCAGCAGCTTGCCGGGATTAGCCGGGGAGCTGTTTTTT. Encoded protein: CASSLPGLAGELFF.

This clonotype was detected only a few times. The chain joins TRBV5-1 to TRBJ2-7; 8 nucleotides align to TRBD1. The CDR3 contains 14 residues. V lost 0 bases, J lost 6 bases, and 5 bases stayed unmatched. The germline gives CDR1 SGHRS, CDR2 YFSETQ. The CDR3: CASSLGQGAVEQYF. The CDR3 DNA reads as TGCGCCAGCAGCTTGGGTCAGGGGGCTGTCGAGCAGTACTTC.

The table lists this clonotype with many counts. This chain connects TRBV6-2 or TRBV6-3 to TRBJ1-1; unclear D gene. There are 12 residues in the CDR3. CDR1 MNHEY and CDR2 SVGEGT come from the germline V gene. V was cut by 2 bases and J by 9 bases, with 10 bases left in between. The CDR3 DNA reads as TGTGCCAGCAGTTACGGCGACGGGAAAGCTTTCTTT. The encoded protein is CASSYGDGKAFF.

V and J are TRBV7-2 and TRBJ2-7; no clear D. The ends were cut back, 1 base at V and 3 bases at J, with 7 bases in the middle. The CDR3 extends over 13 amino acids. Germline loops: CDR1 SGHTA, CDR2 FQGNSA. The CDR3: CASSLDSYYEQYF. CDR3 nucleotides: TGTGCCAGCAGCTTAGACAGCTACTACGAGCAGTACTTC.